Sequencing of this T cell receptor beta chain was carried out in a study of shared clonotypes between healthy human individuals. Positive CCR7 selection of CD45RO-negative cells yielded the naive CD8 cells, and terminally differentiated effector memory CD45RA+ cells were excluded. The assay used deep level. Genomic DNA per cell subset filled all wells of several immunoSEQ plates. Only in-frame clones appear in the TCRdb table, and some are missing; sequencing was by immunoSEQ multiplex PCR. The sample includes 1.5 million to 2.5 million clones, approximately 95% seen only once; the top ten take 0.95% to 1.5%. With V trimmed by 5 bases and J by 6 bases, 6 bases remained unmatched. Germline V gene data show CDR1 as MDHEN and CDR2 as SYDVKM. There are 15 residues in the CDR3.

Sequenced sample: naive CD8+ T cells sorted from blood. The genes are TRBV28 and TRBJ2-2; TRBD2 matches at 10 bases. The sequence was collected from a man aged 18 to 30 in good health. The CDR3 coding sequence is TGTGCCAGCAGTGTGGACAGCGGGGGGGCCGGGGAGCTGTTTTTT. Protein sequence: CASSVDSGGAGELFF.